These 6 T cell receptor beta chains came from one sample sequenced in a study of shared clonotypes between healthy human individuals. Repertoires were generated with immunoSEQ multiplex PCR, while TCRdb's copy carries only in-frame clones and drops some. This sample carries approximately 1.9 million clones, around 93% of them seen once, and the ten largest clones take around 1.7%. Terminally differentiated effector memory CD45RA+ cells were excluded by CCR7 positive selection of CD45RO-negative cells. Sequencing was done on a sample of naive CD8+ T cells from PBMCs. The receptors were sampled from a man aged 18 to 29 in good health. Some clones in this sample may be carry-over from other donors' samples.

This sequence joins TRBV7-7 and TRBJ2-1, with TRBD2 matching 8 bases. This CDR3 is 15 amino acids long. CDR1 SSHAT and CDR2 FNYEAQ come from the germline V gene (reference sequence). Trimming cost V 5 bases and J 7 bases; bases outside gene matches: 10. The CDR3 is CASSPTSGGGNEQFF. The CDR3 bases are TGTGCCAGCAGCCCGACGAGCGGGGGAGGGAATGAGCAGTTCTTC.

Comments on this clone: Different DNA sequences within this sample yield the same CDR3. The gene calls are TRBV27 and TRBJ2-7, with D unclear. The germline V gene has CDR1 MNHEY and CDR2 SMNVEV (reference sequence). This CDR3 is built from 14 residues. The V end lost 5 bases, the J end lost 0 bases, and 11 bases lay between the germline ends. The CDR3 region has the DNA TGTGCCAGCAGTCCCCGCGTGGCCTCCTACGAGCAGTACTTC. Translation: CASSPRVASYEQYF.

This chain links TRBV5-8 with TRBJ2-7; D not certain. The ends were cut back, 10 bases at V and 1 base at J, with 18 bases in the middle. CDR1 and CDR2 from the germline V gene are SGHTS and YDEGEE. The CDR3 totals 14 residues. CDR3 region: CAPHHTVGSYEQYF. Here the CDR3 DNA reads TGTGCCCCTCACCACACCGTCGGTTCCTACGAGCAGTACTTC.

The chain links TRBV28 to TRBJ2-1; D is uncertain. This CDR3 spans 13 amino acids. The V end lost 2 bases, the J end lost 10 bases, and 12 bases lay between the germline ends. Germline V gene sequence: CDR1 MDHEN, CDR2 SYDVKM. The CDR3 bases are TGTGCCAGCAGTTTAGGCAGCACTCTGGAGCAGTTCTTC. This sequence encodes CASSLGSTLEQFF.

This clone was counted a single time. This rearrangement joins TRBV7-9 to TRBJ1-2, with TRBD1 matching over 11 bases. In germline, CDR1 is SEHNR, CDR2 FQNEAQ (reference sequence). This CDR3 region has 15 residues. V lost 5 bases and J lost 7; bases outside the gene matches: 9. The CDR3 DNA sequence: TGTGCCAGCAGCATACCGGGACAGGGGGAAGGTGGCTACACCTTC. This encodes CASSIPGQGEGGYTF.

J is TRBJ1-5 and V is TRBV28; D is ambiguous. The CDR3 sequence is 17 residues long. The germline V gene has CDR1 MDHEN and CDR2 SYDVKM. V was cut by 4 bases and J by 3 bases, with 19 bases left in between. Here the CDR3 reads CASSSQETYLFNQPQHF. The CDR3 nucleotides read TGTGCCAGCAGTTCTCAGGAGACCTACCTTTTCAATCAGCCCCAGCATTTT.